This TCR beta chain was observed in a study of shared clonotypes between healthy human individuals. Looking at the study overall: Donors had three CD4 naive, three CD4 memory, two CD8 naive and one CD8 memory plate apiece. Study-level findings and limits: Non-shared clonotypes had lower generation probabilities than those shared by all four donors.

Original analysis: Junction-only sequences produced by ImmunoSEQ had no quality scores, so filtering differed. Generated by immunoSEQ multiplex PCR, the TCRdb table keeps only in-frame clones and is missing some. V and J calls and clone size follow that table, whereas D and trimming were derived from the DNA. Of over 700,000 clones listed, 55% to 80% are singletons. The germline V and J ends were trimmed by 3 bases and 0 bases, with 14 bases remaining between them. The germline gives CDR1 SGHKS, CDR2 YYEKEE (reference sequence). CDR3 length: 16 residues. A word on this clone: The target antigen is unknown.

Researchers partitioned CD4+ cells into CD45RA+ naive and CD45RA-negative memory subsets. The chain links TRBV5-5 to TRBJ2-3; maybe TRBD2 (6 bases). Material: memory CD4+ T cells sorted from blood. The subset was: CD45RA-negative fraction. This TCR came from a woman younger than 45 in good health. CDR3 sequence reads: CASSYQLATSTDTQYF. The CDR3 region has the DNA TGTGCCAGCAGCTACCAGCTAGCGACTAGCACAGATACGCAGTATTTT.